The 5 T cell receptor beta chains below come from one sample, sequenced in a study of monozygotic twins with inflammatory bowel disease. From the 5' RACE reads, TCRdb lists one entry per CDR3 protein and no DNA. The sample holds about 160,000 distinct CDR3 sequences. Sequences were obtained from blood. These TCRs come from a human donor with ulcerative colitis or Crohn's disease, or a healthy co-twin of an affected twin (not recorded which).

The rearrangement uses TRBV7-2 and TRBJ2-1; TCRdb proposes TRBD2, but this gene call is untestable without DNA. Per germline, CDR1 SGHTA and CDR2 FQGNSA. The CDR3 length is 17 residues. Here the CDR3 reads CASRGLAGGYSYNEQFF. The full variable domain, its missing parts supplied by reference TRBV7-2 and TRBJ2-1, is GAGVSQSPSNKVTEKGKDVELRCDPISGHTALYWYRQSLGQGLEFLIYFQGNSAPDKSGLPSDRFSAERTGGSVSTLTIQRTQQEDSAVYLCASRGLAGGYSYNEQFFGPGTRLTVL.

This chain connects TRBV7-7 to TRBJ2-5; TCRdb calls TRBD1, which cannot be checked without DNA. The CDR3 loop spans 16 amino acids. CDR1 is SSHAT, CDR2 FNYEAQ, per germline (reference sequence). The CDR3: CASSSYIPGVSKTQYF. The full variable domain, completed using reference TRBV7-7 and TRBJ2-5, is GAGVSQSPRYKVTKRGQDVTLRCDPISSHATLYWYQQALGQGPEFLTYFNYEAQPDKSGLPSDRFSAERPEGSISTLTIQRTEQRDSAMYRCASSSYIPGVSKTQYFGPGTRLLVL.

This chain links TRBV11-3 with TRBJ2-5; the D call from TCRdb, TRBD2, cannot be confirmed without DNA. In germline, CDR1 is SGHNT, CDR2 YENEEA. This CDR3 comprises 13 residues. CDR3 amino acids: CASSLVRGETQYF.

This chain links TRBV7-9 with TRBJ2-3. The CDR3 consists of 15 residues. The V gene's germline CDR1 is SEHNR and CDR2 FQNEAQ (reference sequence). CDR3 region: CASSSSTGNTDTQYF.

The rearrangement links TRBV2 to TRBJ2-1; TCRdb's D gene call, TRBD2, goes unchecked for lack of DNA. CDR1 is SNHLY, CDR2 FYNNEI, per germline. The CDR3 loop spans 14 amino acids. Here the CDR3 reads CASRGDFSYNEQFF. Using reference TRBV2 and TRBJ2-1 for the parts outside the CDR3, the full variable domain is EPEVTQTPSHQVTQMGQEVILRCVPISNHLYFYWYRQILGQKVEFLVSFYNNEISEKSEIFDDQFSVERPDGSNFTLKIRSTKLEDSAMYFCASRGDFSYNEQFFGPGTRLTVL.